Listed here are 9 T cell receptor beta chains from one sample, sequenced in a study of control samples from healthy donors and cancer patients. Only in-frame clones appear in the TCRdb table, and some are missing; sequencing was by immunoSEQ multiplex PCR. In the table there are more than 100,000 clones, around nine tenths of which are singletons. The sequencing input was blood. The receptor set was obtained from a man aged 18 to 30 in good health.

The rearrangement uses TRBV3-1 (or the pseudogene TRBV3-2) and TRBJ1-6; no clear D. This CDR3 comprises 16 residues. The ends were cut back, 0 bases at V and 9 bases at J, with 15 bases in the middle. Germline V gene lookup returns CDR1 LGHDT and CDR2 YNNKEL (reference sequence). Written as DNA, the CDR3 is TGTGCCAGCAGCCAAGATCTTCCGGGGTCAGGTTCACCCCTCCACTTT. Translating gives CASSQDLPGSGSPLHF.

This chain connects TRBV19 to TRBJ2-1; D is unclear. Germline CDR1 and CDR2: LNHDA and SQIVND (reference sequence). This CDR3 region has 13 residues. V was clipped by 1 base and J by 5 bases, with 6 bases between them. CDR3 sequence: CASSIGPNNEQFF. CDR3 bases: TGTGCCAGTAGTATAGGGCCGAACAATGAGCAGTTCTTC.

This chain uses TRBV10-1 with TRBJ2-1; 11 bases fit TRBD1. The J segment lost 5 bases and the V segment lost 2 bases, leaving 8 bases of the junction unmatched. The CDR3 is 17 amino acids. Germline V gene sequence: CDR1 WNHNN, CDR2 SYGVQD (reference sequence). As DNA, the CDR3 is TGCGCCAGCAGTGAGCATGGGGGACAGGGGGGACACAATGAGCAGTTCTTC. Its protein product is CASSEHGGQGGHNEQFF.

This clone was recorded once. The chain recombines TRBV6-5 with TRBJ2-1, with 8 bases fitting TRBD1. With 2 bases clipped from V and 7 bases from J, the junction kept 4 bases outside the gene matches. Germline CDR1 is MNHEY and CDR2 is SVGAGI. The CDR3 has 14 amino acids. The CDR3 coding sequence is TGTGCCAGCAGTTACCTGGGACAGGCTAATGAGCAGTTCTTC. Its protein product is CASSYLGQANEQFF.

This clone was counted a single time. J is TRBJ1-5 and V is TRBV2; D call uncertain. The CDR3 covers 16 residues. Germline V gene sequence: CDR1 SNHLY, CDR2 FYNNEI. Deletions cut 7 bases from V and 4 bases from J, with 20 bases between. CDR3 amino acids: CASKRRGFPLNQPQHF. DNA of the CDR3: TGTGCCAGCAAAAGACGGGGTTTCCCGCTTAATCAGCCCCAGCATTTT. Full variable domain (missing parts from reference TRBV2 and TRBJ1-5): EPEVTQTPSHQVTQMGQEVILRCVPISNHLYFYWYRQILGQKVEFLVSFYNNEISEKSEIFDDQFSVERPDGSNFTLKIRSTKLEDSAMYFCASKRRGFPLNQPQHFGDGTRLSIL.

The CDR3 region has the DNA TGTGCCAGCAGCTGGGCGGGGGCCGGGGAGCTGTTTTTT. This translates into CASSWAGAGELFF. The rearrangement links TRBV11-2 to TRBJ2-2; TRBD2 matches 7 bases. Germline loops: CDR1 SGHAT, CDR2 FQNNGV. J lost 6 bases, V lost 4 bases, and 2 bases had no gene match. There are 13 residues in the CDR3. The variable domain in full, completed from reference TRBV11-2 and TRBJ2-2, reads EAGVAQSPRYKIIEKRQSVAFWCNPISGHATLYWYQQILGQGPKLLIQFQNNGVVDDSQLPKDRFSAERLKGVDSTLKIQPAKLEDSAVYLCASSWAGAGELFFGEGSRLTVL.

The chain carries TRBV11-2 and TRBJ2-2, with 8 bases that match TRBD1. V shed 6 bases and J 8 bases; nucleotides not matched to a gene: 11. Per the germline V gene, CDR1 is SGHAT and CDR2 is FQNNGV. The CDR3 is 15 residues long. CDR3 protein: CASSPLRGRWGELFF. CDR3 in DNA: TGTGCCAGCAGTCCCCTCAGGGGGCGGTGGGGGGAGCTGTTTTTT.

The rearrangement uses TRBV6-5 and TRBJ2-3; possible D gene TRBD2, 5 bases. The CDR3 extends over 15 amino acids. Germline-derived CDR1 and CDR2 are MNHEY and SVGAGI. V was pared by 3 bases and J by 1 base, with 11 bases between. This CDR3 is CASSYGSSGTDTQYF. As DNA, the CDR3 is TGTGCCAGCAGTTATGGGAGCTCGGGCACAGATACGCAGTATTTT.

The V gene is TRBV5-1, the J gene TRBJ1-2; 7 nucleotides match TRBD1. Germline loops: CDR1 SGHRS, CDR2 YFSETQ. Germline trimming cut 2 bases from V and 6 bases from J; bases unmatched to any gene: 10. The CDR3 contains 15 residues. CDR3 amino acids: CASSFTGESLDGYTF. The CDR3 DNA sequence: TGCGCCAGCAGCTTCACAGGGGAATCCCTAGATGGCTACACCTTC.